This TCR beta chain was retrieved from a study of T-cell memory formation after mild COVID-19. Study details: Clusters of TCRs were largely donor specific. The study's findings and limits: Some clones that responded were present in memory (sampled pre-infection), which suggests cross-reactive memory joined.

V lost 2 bases and J lost 2, with 4 bases in between. In germline, CDR1 is GTSNPN, CDR2 SVGIG (reference sequence). CDR3 length equals 12 residues. TCRdb re-derived calls from the 5' RACE reads in MiXCR, one entry per CDR3 protein. The data contain 350,000 to 500,000 distinct CDR3 sequences, 15% to 25% of them singletons. About this clonotype: Antigen: not known.

Material: PBMCs or a T cell subset sorted from them (not recorded which). This receptor was taken from an adult woman who had mild COVID-19 (a few samples of this study predate the infection). Cell type and time point are not known. The chain uses TRBV30 and TRBJ1-5; D not resolved. The CDR3 sequence: CAWSKGNQPQHF. The CDR3 DNA reads as TGTGCCTGGAGTAAGGGCAATCAGCCCCAGCATTTT.